These 24 T cell receptor beta chains came from one sample sequenced in a study of cytotoxic CD8 clonotypes in ibrutinib-treated CLL. Here immunoSEQ multiplex PCR was the method, and the copy in TCRdb shows in-frame clones only, minus some. Of 150,000 to 200,000 clones listed, around nine tenths are singletons. The starting material was PBMCs, obtained at disease progression, from a patient treated with ibrutinib. The origin of the receptors is a human donor with chronic lymphocytic leukemia.

The rearrangement links TRBV9 to TRBJ1-1, with D possibly being TRBD1 (5 bases). CDR3 length: 15 amino acids. The germline V gene has CDR1 SGDLS and CDR2 YYNGEE. Trimming pared 3 bases from V and 0 bases from J, leaving 12 bases between. The CDR3 region has the DNA TGTGCCAGCAGCGGACGACAGATGTTGAACACTGAAGCTTTCTTT. As protein: CASSGRQMLNTEAFF. Together with reference TRBV9 and TRBJ1-1, the CDR3 gives the full variable domain: DSGVTQTPKHLITATGQRVTLRCSPRSGDLSVYWYQQSLDQGLQFLIQYYNGEERAKGNILERFSAQQFPDLHSELNLSSLELGDSALYFCASSGRQMLNTEAFFGQGTRLTVV.

The CDR3: CASSALEVADTEAFF. CDR3 nucleotide sequence: TGTGCCAGCAGCGCCCTCGAGGTGGCGGACACTGAAGCTTTCTTT. The chain links TRBV9 to TRBJ1-1; D unclear. Germline CDR1 is SGDLS and CDR2 is YYNGEE. The CDR3 has 15 amino acids. Trimming removed 3 bases from V and 3 bases from J, with 15 bases in between.

This rearrangement joins TRBV7-3 to TRBJ1-2, with 9 positions matching TRBD1. CDR1 is SGHTA, CDR2 FQGTGA, per germline. The CDR3 has 15 amino acids. The junction had 6 bases not matched to a gene; V was cut back by 1 base and J by 6 bases. The CDR3 loop reads CASSLKTGGNHGYTF. The CDR3 coding sequence is TGTGCCAGCAGCTTAAAGACAGGGGGAAACCATGGCTACACCTTC.

The J gene is TRBJ2-5, the V gene TRBV6-5, with D perhaps TRBD2 (6 bases). The CDR3 has 15 amino acids. Germline V gene sequence: CDR1 MNHEY, CDR2 SVGAGI. Trimming stripped 2 bases from V and 3 bases from J, with 13 bases between. The CDR3 loop is CASSYGWGGEETQYF. The CDR3 bases are TGTGCCAGCAGTTACGGATGGGGCGGGGAAGAGACCCAGTACTTC.

The chain uses TRBV18 and TRBJ1-1; D call uncertain. This CDR3 has 18 residues. Germline lookup yields CDR1 KGHSH and CDR2 LQKENI. V gave up 4 bases and J gave up 1 base, with 22 bases separating them. DNA of the CDR3: TGTGCCAGCTCACTAACGATTTCACCCCTTGACGCGAACACTGAAGCTTTCTTT. Translating it yields CASSLTISPLDANTEAFF.

The chain joins TRBV29-1 to TRBJ2-7; D unclear. The length of the CDR3 is 13 residues. CDR1 is SQVTM and CDR2 is ANQGSEA in the germline V gene. Trimming removed 0 bases from V and 0 bases from J, with 6 bases in between. The CDR3 sequence: CSVEDVSSYEQYF. CDR3 sequence (DNA): TGCAGCGTTGAAGATGTCAGCTCCTACGAGCAGTACTTC.

This chain links TRBV5-1 with TRBJ1-1, with 7 bases matching TRBD1. Germline V lookup: CDR1 SGHRS, CDR2 YFSETQ. CDR3 length: 16 residues. V gave up 4 bases and J gave up 0 bases; unmatched junction bases: 9. DNA of the CDR3: TGCGCCAGCAGCCCCCGGGACAGAGAAATGAACACTGAAGCTTTCTTT. Protein product: CASSPRDREMNTEAFF.

This clone was observed many times. This sequence joins TRBV10-3 and TRBJ2-7, with 11 bases identical to TRBD2. The CDR3 covers 14 residues. Germline CDR1 reads ENHRY; CDR2 reads SYGVKD. V gave up 8 bases and J gave up 3 bases; unmatched junction bases: 6. CDR3 sequence reads: CAIGGTSGDYEQYF. As DNA, the CDR3 is TGTGCCATCGGGGGGACTAGCGGAGACTACGAGCAGTACTTC.

This clone was observed a handful of times. This chain connects TRBV6-5 to TRBJ1-4; TRBD1 might be the D (5 bases). V dropped 1 base and J dropped 5 bases, with 14 bases sitting between them. This CDR3 comprises 16 residues. Germline CDR1 reads MNHEY; CDR2 reads SVGAGI. The CDR3 reads CASSYFTGTGNEKLFF. The CDR3 region has the DNA TGTGCCAGCAGTTACTTTACCGGGACGGGGAATGAAAAACTGTTTTTT.

V usage is TRBV5-1 and J usage is TRBJ2-6; D is unclear. Looked up from germline, CDR1 is SGHRS and CDR2 is YFSETQ. The CDR3 is 16 residues long. V was clipped by 4 bases and J by 1 base, with 12 bases between them. The CDR3: CASSARLLSGANVLTF. CDR3 DNA sequence: TGCGCCAGCAGCGCACGGCTGTTATCTGGGGCCAACGTCCTGACTTTC. Filled out from reference TRBV5-1 and TRBJ2-6, the complete variable domain reads KAGVTQTPRYLIKTRGQQVTLSCSPISGHRSVSWYQQTPGQGLQFLFEYFSETQRNKGNFPGRFSGRQFSNSRSEMNVSTLELGDSALYLCASSARLLSGANVLTFGAGSRLTVL.

The sample holds one count of this clone. The V and J genes are TRBV4-1 and TRBJ2-7; D is uncertain. The CDR3 spans 14 residues. Deletions cut 0 bases from V and 3 bases from J, with 9 bases between. Per the germline V gene, CDR1 is MGHRA and CDR2 is YSYEKL. The CDR3 DNA is TGCGCCAGCAGCCAAGAGTTCGGCGGCTACGAGCAGTACTTC. Protein product: CASSQEFGGYEQYF.

The chain employs TRBV2 and TRBJ2-1; D remains unclear. Deletions cut 6 bases from V and 9 bases from J, with 12 bases between. The CDR3 contains 12 residues. Germline V gene lookup returns CDR1 SNHLY and CDR2 FYNNEI. In DNA form, the CDR3 reads TGTGCCAGCAGCGCCCAAGTGGGTGAGCAGTTCTTC. It yields the protein CASSAQVGEQFF. The full variable domain, completed using reference TRBV2 and TRBJ2-1, is EPEVTQTPSHQVTQMGQEVILRCVPISNHLYFYWYRQILGQKVEFLVSFYNNEISEKSEIFDDQFSVERPDGSNFTLKIRSTKLEDSAMYFCASSAQVGEQFFGPGTRLTVL.

The rearrangement joins TRBV6-6 to TRBJ2-4, with D possibly TRBD2 on 5 matching bases. The CDR3 extends over 13 amino acids. The ends were cut back, 0 bases at V and 8 bases at J, with 8 bases in the middle. The germline V gene has CDR1 MNHNY and CDR2 SVGAGI (reference sequence). The CDR3 nucleotides are TGTGCCAGCAGTTACTCGGAGGAGGACATTCAGTACTTC. This translates into CASSYSEEDIQYF.

V and J are TRBV11-2 and TRBJ2-1, with no clear D. Germline values: CDR1 SGHAT, CDR2 FQNNGV. V was clipped by 0 bases and J by 12 bases, with 15 bases between them. The length of the CDR3 is 14 residues. CDR3 DNA sequence: TGTGCCAGCAGCTTAGATCGATCCCCGAGCCGGCAGTTCTTC. Its protein is CASSLDRSPSRQFF.

The CDR3 DNA sequence: TGTGCCAGCAGCACCAGACAGTACTACGAGCAGTACTTC. It encodes CASSTRQYYEQYF. The V gene is TRBV11-3, the J gene TRBJ2-7, with D possibly TRBD1 on 5 matching bases. Per germline, CDR1 SGHNT and CDR2 YENEEA. Trimming took off 5 bases at V and 3 bases at J, with 11 bases between the two ends. The CDR3 spans 13 residues.

The rearrangement joins TRBV7-9 to TRBJ2-5; 8 positions match TRBD1. This CDR3 contains 14 residues. CDR1 SEHNR and CDR2 FQNEAQ come from the germline V gene (reference sequence). Losses at the gene ends were 10 bases for V and 5 bases for J; bases not matched to a gene: 12. CDR3 loop: CAIRGRGLQETQYF. CDR3 DNA sequence: TGTGCCATCAGAGGCAGGGGGCTTCAGGAGACCCAGTACTTC. Looking up the rest from reference TRBV7-9 and TRBJ2-5 gives the full variable domain: DTGVSQNPRHKITKRGQNVTFRCDPISEHNRLYWYRQTLGQGPEFLTYFQNEAQLEKSRLLSDRFSAERPKGSFSTLEIQRTEQGDSAMYLCAIRGRGLQETQYFGPGTRLLVL.

In DNA, the CDR3 is TGCGCCAGCAGCTTAGCGGGGCGGAATGAGCAGTTCTTC. Translating gives CASSLAGRNEQFF. This chain connects TRBV5-1 to TRBJ2-1; 7 bases are a match to TRBD2. Germline CDR1 and CDR2: SGHRS and YFSETQ. The CDR3 is 13 amino acids. J was trimmed by 7 bases and V by 2 bases; bases with no gene match: 3.

DNA for the CDR3: TGTGCCAGCAGTTCCCAAACAGGGGCCCTTCGCAAAGCTTTCTTT. This gives the protein CASSSQTGALRKAFF. The chain employs TRBV28 and TRBJ1-1, with TRBD1 identical over 7 bases. Germline values: CDR1 MDHEN, CDR2 SYDVKM. The length of the CDR3 is 15 residues. Germline trimming cut 4 bases from V and 9 bases from J; bases unmatched to any gene: 14.

The gene calls are TRBV5-1 and TRBJ2-1; 12 bases are shared with TRBD2. The CDR3 covers 14 residues. With 7 bases clipped from V and 9 bases from J, the junction kept 8 bases outside the gene matches. Germline loops: CDR1 SGHRS, CDR2 YFSETQ. The CDR3 region has the DNA TGCGCCAGCGACTCGACTAGCGGGAGTGGTGAGCAGTTCTTC. It yields the protein CASDSTSGSGEQFF.

This chain links TRBV18 with TRBJ1-4, with 8 bases identical to TRBD1. The V and J ends lost 6 bases and 5 bases, in that order; junction bases with no gene match: 14. CDR3 size: 17 residues. Germline V gene sequence: CDR1 KGHSH, CDR2 LQKENI. The DNA of the CDR3 is TGTGCCAGCTCCCCGGACAGGGAGAGCCCCTTAAATGAAAAACTGTTTTTT. Residues: CASSPDRESPLNEKLFF.

Only a few counts were recorded for this clone. This chain uses TRBV6-5 with TRBJ2-2; D perhaps matches TRBD1 (8 bases). Between the trimmed V and J ends, which lost 0 bases and 5 bases, there was a span of 13 bases. This CDR3 spans 16 amino acids. From germline, CDR1 is MNHEY and CDR2 SVGAGI. CDR3 nucleotide sequence: TGTGCCAGCAGTTACTCCGGACAGGGAGGGACCGGGGAGCTGTTTTTT. Translated, it gives CASSYSGQGGTGELFF.

This clone has just one count. The chain couples TRBV11-2 to TRBJ2-5; 11 nucleotides agree with TRBD2. This CDR3 is 16 amino acids long. Trimming took 1 base from V and 4 from J; bases not matched to a gene: 5. Germline values: CDR1 SGHAT, CDR2 FQNNGV. CDR3 sequence reads: CASSLVSGRAGETQYF. As DNA, the CDR3 is TGTGCCAGCAGCTTAGTTAGCGGGAGGGCCGGAGAGACCCAGTACTTC.

A few counts support this clone. The rearrangement links TRBV2 to TRBJ1-3, with TRBD1 matching over 7 bases. CDR3 length: 14 residues. Trimming took 8 bases from V and 0 from J; bases not matched to a gene: 4. Germline V gene lookup returns CDR1 SNHLY and CDR2 FYNNEI. Here the CDR3 reads CASETGDSGNTIYF. DNA for the CDR3: TGTGCCAGCGAAACAGGGGACTCTGGAAACACCATATATTTT.

The chain employs TRBV27 and TRBJ1-4; D is undetermined. Trimming shortened V by 3 bases and J by 5 bases, and 10 bases separated the two germline ends. Germline CDR1 and CDR2: MNHEY and SMNVEV (reference sequence). The length of the CDR3 is 14 residues. CDR3 coding DNA: TGTGCCAGCAGTTTTCTGGCACAGAATGAAAAACTGTTTTTT. Protein sequence: CASSFLAQNEKLFF.